This TCR beta chain emerged from a study of response to subunit inactivated influenza vaccine. Overall study findings and caveats: It was suggested by the authors that few new T cells are recruited by each seasonal influenza vaccination.

CDR3 length equals 10 residues. Germline V gene data show CDR1 as DFQATT and CDR2 as SNEGSKA (reference sequence). Between the trimmed V and J ends, which lost 4 bases and 10 bases, there was a span of 8 bases. TCRdb recomputed calls from the RT-PCR reads with MiXCR, one row per CDR3 protein. The table records approximately 700,000 distinct CDR3 sequences, 14% of them present only once. This clonotype was recorded a few times. Its specificity is unknown. The TCR originated in a man aged 50 to 59 who received an inactivated influenza vaccine. The chain links TRBV20-1 to TRBJ2-1; D remains ambiguous. The sample consisted of PBMCs from blood, taken around two weeks before vaccination. The CDR3 region is CSATAPEQFF. The CDR3 nucleotides are TGCAGTGCTACGGCACCCGAGCAGTTCTTC.